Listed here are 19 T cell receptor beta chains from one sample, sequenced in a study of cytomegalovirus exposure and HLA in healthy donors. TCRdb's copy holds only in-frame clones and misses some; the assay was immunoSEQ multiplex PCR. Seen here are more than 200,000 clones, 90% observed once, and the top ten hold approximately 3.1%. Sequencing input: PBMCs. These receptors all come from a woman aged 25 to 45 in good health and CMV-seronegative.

CDR3 coding DNA: TGTGCCAGCAGCACCAGACAGGGGGGCAATGAGCAGTTCTTC. Its protein is CASSTRQGGNEQFF. The chain has TRBV11-3 and TRBJ2-1; 9 nucleotides agree with TRBD1. Germline V CDR1 and CDR2: SGHNT, YENEEA. The length of the CDR3 is 14 residues. V lost 5 bases, J lost 6 bases, and 5 bases stayed unmatched. The entire variable domain, with the rest obtained from reference TRBV11-3 and TRBJ2-1, is as follows: EAGVVQSPRYKIIEKKQPVAFWCNPISGHNTLYWYLQNLGQGPELLIRYENEEAVDDSQLPKDRFSAERLKGVDSTLKIQPAELGDSAVYLCASSTRQGGNEQFFGPGTRLTVL.

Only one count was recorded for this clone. The DNA for the CDR3 is TGTGTCAGAAGCCCCTTTCTGGGGTGCTCCTACGAGCAGTACTTC. It yields the protein CVRSPFLGCSYEQYF. The J gene is TRBJ2-7, the V gene TRBV7-5. TRBV7-5 is a known pseudogene. This CDR3 has 15 residues.

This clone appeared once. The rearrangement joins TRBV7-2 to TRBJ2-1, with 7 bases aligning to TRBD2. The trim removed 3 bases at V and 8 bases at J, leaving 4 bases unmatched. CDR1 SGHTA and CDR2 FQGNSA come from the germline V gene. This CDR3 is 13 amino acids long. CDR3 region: CASSFGLVDEQFF. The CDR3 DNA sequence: TGTGCCAGCAGCTTCGGACTAGTCGATGAGCAGTTCTTC.

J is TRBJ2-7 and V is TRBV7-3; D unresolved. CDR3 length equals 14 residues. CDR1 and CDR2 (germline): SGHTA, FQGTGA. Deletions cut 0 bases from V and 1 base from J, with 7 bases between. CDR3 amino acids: CASSLTKGSYEQYF. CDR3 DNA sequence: TGTGCCAGCAGCTTAACGAAAGGGTCCTACGAGCAGTACTTC.

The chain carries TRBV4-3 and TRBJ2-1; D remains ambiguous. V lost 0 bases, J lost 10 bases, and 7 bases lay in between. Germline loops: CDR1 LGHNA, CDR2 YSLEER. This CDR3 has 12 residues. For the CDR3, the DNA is TGCGCCAGCAGCCAAGATTTCCGGGAGCAGTTCTTC. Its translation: CASSQDFREQFF.

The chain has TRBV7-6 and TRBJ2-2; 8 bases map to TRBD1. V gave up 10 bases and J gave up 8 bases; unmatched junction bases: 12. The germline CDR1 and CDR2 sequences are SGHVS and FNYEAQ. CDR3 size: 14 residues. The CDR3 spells CATAGGPTRGELFF. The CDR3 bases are TGTGCCACGGCAGGGGGCCCGACACGAGGGGAGCTGTTTTTT.

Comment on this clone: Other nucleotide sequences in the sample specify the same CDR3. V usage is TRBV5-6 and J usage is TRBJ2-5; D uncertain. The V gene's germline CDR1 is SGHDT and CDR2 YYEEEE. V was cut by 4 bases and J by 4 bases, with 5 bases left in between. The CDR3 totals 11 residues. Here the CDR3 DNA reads TGTGCCAGCAGCCTGGCAGAGACCCAGTACTTC. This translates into CASSLAETQYF.

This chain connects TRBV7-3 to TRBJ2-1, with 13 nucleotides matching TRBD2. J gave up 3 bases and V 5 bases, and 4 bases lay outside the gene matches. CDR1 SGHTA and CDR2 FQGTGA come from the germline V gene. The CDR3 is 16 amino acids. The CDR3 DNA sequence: TGTGCCAGCAGCACCGGGACTAGCGGGATCTACAATGAGCAGTTCTTC. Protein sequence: CASSTGTSGIYNEQFF. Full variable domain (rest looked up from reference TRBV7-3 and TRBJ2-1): GAGVSQTPSNKVTEKGKYVELRCDPISGHTALYWYRQSLGQGPEFLIYFQGTGAADDSGLPNDRFFAVRPEGSVSTLKIQRTERGDSAVYLCASSTGTSGIYNEQFFGPGTRLTVL.

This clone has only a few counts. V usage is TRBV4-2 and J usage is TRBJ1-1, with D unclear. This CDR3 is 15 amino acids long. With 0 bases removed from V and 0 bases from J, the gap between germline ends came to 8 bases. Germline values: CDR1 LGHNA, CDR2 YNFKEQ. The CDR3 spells CASSQETLMNTEAFF. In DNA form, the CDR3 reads TGTGCCAGCAGCCAAGAGACGCTGATGAACACTGAAGCTTTCTTT.

This CDR3 is CASSRDSMNTEAFF. Written as DNA, the CDR3 is TGTGCCAGCAGCCGGGACAGCATGAACACTGAAGCTTTCTTT. The chain carries TRBV28 and TRBJ1-1; 7 positions agree with TRBD1. The germline V gene has CDR1 MDHEN and CDR2 SYDVKM. J was trimmed by 0 bases and V by 6 bases; bases with no gene match: 4. This CDR3 comprises 14 residues.

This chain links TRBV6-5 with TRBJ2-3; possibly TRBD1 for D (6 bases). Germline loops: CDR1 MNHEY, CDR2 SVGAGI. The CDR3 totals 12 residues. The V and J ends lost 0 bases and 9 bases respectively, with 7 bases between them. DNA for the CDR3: TGTGCCAGCAGTTACTCCCAGGGGACGCAGTATTTT. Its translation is CASSYSQGTQYF.

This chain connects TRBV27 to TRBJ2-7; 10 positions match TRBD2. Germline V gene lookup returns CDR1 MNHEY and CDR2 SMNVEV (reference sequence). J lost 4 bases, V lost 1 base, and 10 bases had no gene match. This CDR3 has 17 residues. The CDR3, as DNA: TGTGCCAGCAGTTTATATGGGATCAGCGGGAGGGGTTACGAGCAGTACTTC. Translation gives CASSLYGISGRGYEQYF.

CDR3 nucleotide sequence: TGTGCCAGCAGCTTAGGGACCCTCTACGAGCAGTACTTC. It specifies CASSLGTLYEQYF. This rearrangement joins TRBV11-2 to TRBJ2-7; no clear D. Trimming pared 1 base from V and 3 bases from J, leaving 7 bases between. In germline, CDR1 is SGHAT, CDR2 FQNNGV. CDR3 length: 13 amino acids.

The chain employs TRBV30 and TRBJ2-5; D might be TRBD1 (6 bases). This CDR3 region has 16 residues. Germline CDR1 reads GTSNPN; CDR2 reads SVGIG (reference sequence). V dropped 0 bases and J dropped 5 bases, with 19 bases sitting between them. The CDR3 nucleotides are TGTGCCTGGAGTGTACTCAAAGGGGGAGTGCAGGAGACCCAGTACTTC. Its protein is CAWSVLKGGVQETQYF.

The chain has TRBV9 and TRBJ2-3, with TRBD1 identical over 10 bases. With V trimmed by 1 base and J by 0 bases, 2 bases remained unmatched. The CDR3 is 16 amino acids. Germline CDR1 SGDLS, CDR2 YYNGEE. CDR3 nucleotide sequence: TGTGCCAGCAGCGTACGGGACAGGGGTAGCACAGATACGCAGTATTTT. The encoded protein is CASSVRDRGSTDTQYF.

CDR3 sequence: CASSYSSNKGGTQYF. CDR3 in DNA: TGTGCCAGCAGTTACTCGAGTAACAAAGGAGGTACGCAGTATTTT. The chain couples TRBV6-6 to TRBJ2-3, with D perhaps matching TRBD2 (5 bases). The germline V and J ends were trimmed by 0 bases and 8 bases, with 15 bases remaining between them. The CDR3 totals 15 residues. Germline CDR1 reads MNHNY; CDR2 reads SVGAGI (reference sequence).

The CDR3 DNA follows: TGTGCCAGTAGTTACCTAGCGGCCTACAATGAGCAGTTCTTC. Its translation: CASSYLAAYNEQFF. V and J are TRBV19 and TRBJ2-1; 7 bases fit TRBD2. CDR1 LNHDA and CDR2 SQIVND come from the germline V gene (reference sequence). After removal of 5 bases from V and 2 bases from J, the junction contained 3 bases not matched to a gene. This CDR3 region has 14 residues.

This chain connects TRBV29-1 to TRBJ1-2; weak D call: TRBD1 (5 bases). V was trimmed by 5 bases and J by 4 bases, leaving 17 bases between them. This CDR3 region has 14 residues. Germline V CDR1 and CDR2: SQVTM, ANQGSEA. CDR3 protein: CSVYDSRAFYGYTF. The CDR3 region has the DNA TGCAGCGTTTATGACAGCCGGGCTTTCTATGGCTACACCTTC.

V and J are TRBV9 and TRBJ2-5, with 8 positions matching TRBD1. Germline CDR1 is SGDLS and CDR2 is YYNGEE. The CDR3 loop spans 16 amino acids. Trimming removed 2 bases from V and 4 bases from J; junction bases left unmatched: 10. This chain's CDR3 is CASSVGGTGDRETQYF. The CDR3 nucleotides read TGTGCCAGCAGCGTTGGTGGGACAGGCGACAGAGAGACCCAGTACTTC.